This T cell receptor beta chain was identified during a study of T cell responses to AZD1222 COVID-19 vaccine (TCRdb year 2021). About the study as a whole: AZD1222 recipients whose second dose came at about 4 weeks and those whose second dose came at about 12 weeks were combined into one group, since spike-specific TCR depth and breadth did not differ between the two schedules. Trial participants were enrolled into age subgroups of 18-55, 56-69 and 70-plus years, which contained 148, 28 and 57 TCR-sequenced participants, respectively. A total of 233 trial participants underwent TCR sequencing, of whom around 200 received two doses of AZD1222 and approximately 25 received two doses of the MenACWY control vaccine. What the authors observed across the whole study: Only 5 to 7 AZD1222 recipients were SARS-CoV-2 seropositive at baseline, limiting conclusions about previously exposed vaccinees. A significant rise in spike-specific TCR breadth and depth was observed after two AZD1222 doses relative to day 0 and relative to MenACWY recipients. CD4 TCRs associated with the vaccine covered the entire spike protein, and the dominant responses were in regions 160-218 and 743-854. The 56-69-year group was small, and its depth increase did not reach significance, likely because of low power. Most participants were white British and females outnumbered males, and the authors suggested that clonal diversity may have been underestimated. Because no day 14 peak-response samples were available, the repertoires could be characterized only after the peak T cell response. Nearly half of unique spike-specific TCRs reportedly recognized epitopes outside regions mutated in the B.1.351 and B.1.1.7 variants.

Including cysteine and phenylalanine, the CDR3 has 14 amino acids. Kept here is only the CDR3 DNA, which spans 42 bases and is read in frame from base 1. CDR1 LGHNA and CDR2 YSLEER are derived from the germline V gene. V is clipped by 1 base and J by 2 bases, and the sequence between their germline boundaries is 8 bases long. The CDR3 regions of human TCRbeta chains were subjected to immunosequencing. The original methods were these. TCRs in the repertoires were matched against a reference library of SARS-CoV-2-specific TCRs that had been generated with the MIRA antigen-specificity platform. Breadth meant the fraction of unique TCRs that were SARS-CoV-2-associated, whereas depth meant the fraction of total T cells that were SARS-CoV-2-associated. Using the MIRA data, each spike-specific TCR was mapped to the spike region that the TCR reacts to and placed in a CD4 or CD8 class. Log10-transformed breadth and depth values were compared by one-way ANOVA with Sidak's multiple comparisons tests. The clones in this table, taken by TCRdb from immuneACCESS, are in-frame only. Not every clone is retained; where verified, under half of the shortfall comes from an unresolved V gene, and the cause of the rest is unknown. Clone size and the V and J calls come from that table; the DNA yielded D and trimming. This sample is represented by some 170,000 clones; 85% to 90% of them were singletons. The ten top clones hold 1.6% of the sample.

The time point label, as the study defines it: baseline before first vaccination. Samples from vaccinated people were obtained from the UK trials COV001 and COV002, which included a single-blind randomized controlled phase 2/3 trial of AZD1222 (ChAdOx1 nCoV-19) in healthy adults. For TCRbeta chain sequencing, PBMC samples were collected from trial participants at day 0 and at day 28 after the second dose. As concerns this clone: Its antigen is currently not known. The sample holds no much larger clone one base away, and base qualities are not on file.

The material was peripheral blood, obtained on day 0 of AZD1222 vaccination. This receptor was identified in an adult in good health. The sequence joins TRBV4-3 to TRBJ1-2; D gene: possibly TRBD1, on 6 matching bases. The nucleotides read TGCGCCAGCAGCCAAGGACAGGAAAACTATGGCTACACCTTC. Translated, it reads CASSQGQENYGYTF.